The next 11 T cell receptor beta chains were all read from a single sample in a study of identical twins (dated by TCRdb to the mid-2010s). The library came from 5' RACE. TCRdb lists the instrument as Illumina HiSeq 2000. TCRdb reworked the public reads: Q25 trimming with fastp, MiXCR clone assembly, productive beta chains retained. Rows matching on CDR3 protein sequence are summarized as one entry with the most common DNA and genes. In all, the sample holds fewer than 250,000 distinct CDR3 sequences, and less than 10% of those were seen once. The leading ten clones occupy approximately 5.1% of the sample. The sample was memory (CD45RO+) T cells sorted from blood. What the cell subset or site label conveys for this sample: CD45RO+ enriched T cells. These receptors all stem from a woman under 30 in good health.

This clonotype was recorded a few times. The rearrangement uses TRBV5-1 and TRBJ2-2; D is perhaps TRBD1 (6 bases). Trimming stripped 6 bases from V and 3 bases from J, with 12 bases between. Germline values: CDR1 SGHRS, CDR2 YFSETQ. The length of the CDR3 is 14 residues. The CDR3 protein is CASTRQDHTGELFF. CDR3 nucleotide sequence: TGCGCCAGCACCCGACAGGACCACACCGGGGAGCTGTTTTTT.

This clonotype was recorded at least ten times. V gene TRBV7-9 combines with J gene TRBJ1-1, with D hard to call. This CDR3 has 14 amino acids. In germline, CDR1 is SEHNR, CDR2 FQNEAQ (reference sequence). Trimming left V 1 base short and J 3 bases short, with 9 bases between. CDR3 DNA: TGTGCCAGCAGCTTAGAGCAGGAGTACACTGAAGCTTTCTTT. It is translated as CASSLEQEYTEAFF.

This clonotype was detected only a few times. V is TRBV18 and J is TRBJ1-3; unclear D gene. The V gene's germline CDR1 is KGHSH and CDR2 LQKENI. V lost 2 bases and J 9 bases, leaving 8 bases between the germline ends. The CDR3 has 12 amino acids. The CDR3 sequence: CASSPDQSTIYF. CDR3 DNA sequence: TGTGCCAGCTCACCAGACCAATCCACCATATATTTT.

In its sample, this clonotype was seen a few times. The chain has TRBV12-3 or TRBV12-4 and TRBJ2-1; a possible D gene is TRBD2 (6 bases). The CDR3 is 16 amino acids. Deletions cut 3 bases from V and 0 bases from J, with 12 bases between. CDR3 in amino acids: CASSFLPGGSYNEQFF. The DNA for the CDR3 is TGTGCCAGCAGTTTTCTTCCCGGGGGCTCCTACAATGAGCAGTTCTTC.

V is TRBV9 and J is TRBJ1-1; possible D gene TRBD1, 5 bases. Trimming took off 0 bases at V and 3 bases at J, with 9 bases between the two ends. Germline CDR1 is SGDLS and CDR2 is YYNGEE. The length of the CDR3 is 14 residues. The CDR3 DNA sequence: TGTGCCAGCAGCGTAGGTCTCAGGGACACTGAAGCTTTCTTT. It translates to CASSVGLRDTEAFF.

The rearrangement joins TRBV2 to TRBJ2-1, with 7 positions matching TRBD2. Trimming cost V 2 bases and J 16 bases; bases outside gene matches: 8. Per the germline V gene, CDR1 is SNHLY and CDR2 is FYNNEI. This CDR3 region has 12 residues. This chain's CDR3 is CASSEMGGPEFF. The CDR3 coding sequence is TGTGCCAGCAGTGAAATGGGAGGGCCCGAATTCTTC.

This clonotype has more than one count but fewer than ten. The chain couples TRBV10-3 to TRBJ1-5; D remains unclear. The CDR3 runs 14 residues. V was cut by 2 bases and J by 3 bases, with 8 bases left in between. Germline V lookup: CDR1 ENHRY, CDR2 SYGVKD. The CDR3 DNA reads as TGTGCCATCAGTGAGGGGCGGTTCAATCAGCCCCAGCATTTT. As protein: CAISEGRFNQPQHF.

The rearrangement links TRBV30 to TRBJ2-2, with TRBD1 matching 7 bases. Germline V CDR1 and CDR2: GTSNPN, SVGIG (reference sequence). This CDR3 spans 14 amino acids. V trimming: 0 bases; J trimming: 5 bases; junction bases outside the gene matches: 3. The CDR3: CAWSVGTETGELFF. CDR3 coding DNA: TGTGCCTGGAGTGTAGGGACAGAGACCGGGGAGCTGTTTTTT.

This clonotype came up many times. The chain couples TRBV29-1 to TRBJ1-1; D might be TRBD1 (5 bases). The V end lost 7 bases, the J end lost 0 bases, and 18 bases lay between the germline ends. This CDR3 region has 15 residues. CDR1 is SQVTM and CDR2 is ANQGSEA in the germline V gene. CDR3 residues: CSAGSGWGMNTEAFF. CDR3 coding DNA: TGCAGCGCCGGTTCGGGATGGGGGATGAACACTGAAGCTTTCTTT.

The chain has TRBV29-1 and TRBJ2-4; D possibly corresponds to TRBD1 (5 bases). Germline CDR1 SQVTM, CDR2 ANQGSEA. Trimming left V 0 bases short and J 0 bases short, with 12 bases between. The CDR3 runs 16 residues. The CDR3 loop reads CSVEEARALAKNIQYF. CDR3 coding DNA: TGCAGCGTTGAAGAAGCCAGGGCCCTAGCCAAAAACATTCAGTACTTC. Full variable domain (missing parts from reference TRBV29-1 and TRBJ2-4): SAVISQKPSRDICQRGTSLTIQCQVDSQVTMMFWYRQQPGQSLTLIATANQGSEATYESGFVIDKFPISRPNLTFSTLTVSNMSPEDSSIYLCSVEEARALAKNIQYFGAGTRLSVL.

The rearrangement uses TRBV12-3 or TRBV12-4 and TRBJ2-7, with TRBD2 matching 14 bases. V was pared by 11 bases and J by 5 bases, with 20 bases of the junction left unmatched. The CDR3 runs 18 residues. CDR3 sequence (DNA): TGTGCCGGCCGAGGGACTAGCGGGAGTCTTTGCGGAGAGGACGAGCAGTACTTC. This sequence encodes CAGRGTSGSLCGEDEQYF.